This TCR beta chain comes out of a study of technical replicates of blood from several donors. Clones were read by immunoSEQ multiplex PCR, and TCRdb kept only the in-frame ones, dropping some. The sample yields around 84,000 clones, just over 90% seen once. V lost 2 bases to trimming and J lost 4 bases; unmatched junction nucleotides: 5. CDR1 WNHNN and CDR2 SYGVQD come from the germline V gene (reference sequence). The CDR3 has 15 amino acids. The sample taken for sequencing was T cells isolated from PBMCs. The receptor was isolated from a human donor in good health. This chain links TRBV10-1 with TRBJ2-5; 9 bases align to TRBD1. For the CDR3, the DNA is TGCGCCAGCAGTGAGGCGGGACAGGGAGGAGAGACCCAGTACTTC. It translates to CASSEAGQGGETQYF.